The 7 T cell receptor beta chains listed next were all sequenced from one sample in a study of beta chain features in type 1 diabetes. Expressed TCRB transcripts got sequenced, as all isolated RNA was reverse transcribed. Sequenced by immunoSEQ multiplex PCR; TCRdb stores in-frame clones only, minus some. The sample gives roughly 350,000 clones, 9.5% to 11% of which show up once; 0.015% is in the top ten. Material: naive CD4+ T cells from blood. All receptors come from a woman in her thirties in good health.

V is TRBV19 and J is TRBJ2-7; TRBD2 matches at 11 bases. Germline trimming cut 6 bases from V and 3 bases from J; bases unmatched to any gene: 7. Germline V CDR1 and CDR2: LNHDA, SQIVND (reference sequence). The CDR3 totals 15 residues. The CDR3 nucleotides read TGTGCCAGTAGCTCGGGACTAGCGGTCGGCTACGAGCAGTACTTC. This translates into CASSSGLAVGYEQYF.

This clone has a handful of counts. The chain joins TRBV10-3 to TRBJ2-3; TRBD2 might be the D (5 bases). CDR1 ENHRY and CDR2 SYGVKD come from the germline V gene. The CDR3 spans 14 residues. V dropped 7 bases and J dropped 4 bases, with 15 bases sitting between them. The CDR3 nucleotides are TGTGCCATCACCTCCCTTGGAGGTGCAGATACGCAGTATTTT. Translated, it gives CAITSLGGADTQYF.

The chain joins TRBV6-9 to TRBJ2-7; maybe TRBD1 (5 bases). V was cut by 6 bases and J by 3 bases, with 15 bases left in between. The germline V gene encodes CDR1 MNHGY and CDR2 SVAAGI. This CDR3 has 14 residues. DNA for the CDR3: TGTGCCAGCAGACAACCCGACAGATGCTACGAGCAGTACTTC. The encoded protein is CASRQPDRCYEQYF.

J is TRBJ2-7 and V is TRBV7-6; TRBD1 agrees at 11 bases. Germline-derived CDR1 and CDR2 are SGHVS and FNYEAQ. V lost 5 bases, J lost 3 bases, and 3 bases stayed unmatched. The CDR3 runs 14 residues. CDR3 protein: CASSDGTGGYEQYF. DNA for the CDR3: TGTGCCAGCAGCGACGGGACAGGGGGCTACGAGCAGTACTTC.

This clone was seen a handful of times. J is TRBJ2-1 and V is TRBV7-9; 8 bases fit TRBD1. The J segment lost 8 bases and the V segment lost 1 base, leaving 7 bases of the junction unmatched. The germline gives CDR1 SEHNR, CDR2 FQNEAQ (reference sequence). CDR3 length: 15 amino acids. CDR3 loop: CASSLESRGLDEQFF. For the CDR3, the DNA is TGTGCCAGCAGCTTAGAGTCCAGGGGGCTGGATGAGCAGTTCTTC.

As DNA, the CDR3 is TGTGCCAGCAGCCCGGTGGGGGGACTAGCGTCAGATGAGCAGTTCTTC. Its protein is CASSPVGGLASDEQFF. V is TRBV7-3 and J is TRBJ2-1; TRBD2 matches at 10 bases. Germline CDR1 and CDR2: SGHTA and FQGTGA. CDR3 length equals 16 residues. Germline trimming cut 5 bases from V and 8 bases from J; bases unmatched to any gene: 12.

This clone was seen a handful of times. The gene calls are TRBV29-1 and TRBJ2-7; 11 bases match TRBD2. Per germline, CDR1 SQVTM and CDR2 ANQGSEA. This CDR3 region has 17 residues. The J segment lost 4 bases and the V segment lost 3 bases, leaving 14 bases of the junction unmatched. The chain's CDR3 is CSVELDHSGTSGYEQYF. The CDR3 DNA is TGCAGCGTTGAGTTAGACCACTCCGGGACTAGCGGATACGAGCAGTACTTC.